A single sample gave rise to the 29 T cell receptor beta chains below, sequenced in a study of CD8+CD57+ T cells in acquired aplastic anemia. TCR beta VDJ and CDR3 profiles were obtained from a genomic DNA template. TCRdb reprocessed the reads with MiXCR, giving one entry per CDR3 protein. The table records some 200,000 distinct CDR3 sequences, nearly 50% of them present only once. Patients included in sequencing had previously demonstrated CD8+CD57+ cell expansion by flow cytometry. Specimen: sorted CD4+, CD8+, or CD8+CD57+ T cells (not recorded which) from PBMCs. The origin of the receptors is a human donor with aplastic anemia.

Turning to this clonotype: Germline is not matched at one junction end, which may reflect a read error. V usage is TRBV9 and J usage is TRBJ1-2, with D tentatively TRBD1 (5 bases). Per germline, CDR1 SGDLS and CDR2 YYNGEE. This CDR3 is built from 14 residues. For the CDR3, the DNA is TGCGCCAGCAGCCAAGGGACGGAGCTTTTTGGCTACACCTTC. It yields the protein CASSQGTELFGYTF.

The chain links TRBV12-3 or TRBV12-4 to TRBJ2-3; the D gene is possibly TRBD1 (6 bases). Trimming shortened V by 5 bases and J by 2 bases, and 14 bases separated the two germline ends. This CDR3 comprises 15 residues. CDR3 nucleotide sequence: TGTGCCAGCAGTGAACAGGGAGAGGACACAGATACGCAGTATTTT. This gives the protein CASSEQGEDTDTQYF.

In its sample, this clonotype was seen many times. The chain links TRBV4-2 to TRBJ2-7; 11 positions agree with TRBD2. Germline V gives CDR1 LGHNA, CDR2 YNFKEQ. V was pared by 3 bases and J by 2 bases, with 6 bases of the junction left unmatched. This CDR3 is 16 amino acids long. The CDR3: CASSHNPGLAAYEQYF. In DNA form, the CDR3 reads TGTGCCAGCAGCCATAACCCGGGACTAGCGGCCTACGAGCAGTACTTC.

The chain combines TRBV10-3 with TRBJ2-7, with 10 bases fitting TRBD1. V lost 4 bases, J lost 6 bases, and 9 bases stayed unmatched. This CDR3 comprises 15 residues. Germline CDR1 is ENHRY and CDR2 is SYGVKD. The CDR3 protein is CAISGPDRGRSEQYF. Written as DNA, the CDR3 is TGTGCCATCAGTGGGCCTGACAGGGGGCGCAGCGAGCAGTACTTC.

In the case of this clonotype: A junction end diverges from the germline sequence, so it may reflect a read error. The CDR3 here is CASSTQGHNGQFF. For the CDR3, the DNA is TGTGCCAGCAGCACTCAGGGTCACAATGGGCAGTTCTTC. V gene TRBV5-6 combines with J gene TRBJ2-1; D is possibly TRBD1 (5 bases). The CDR3 runs to 13 residues. Germline V gene data show CDR1 as SGHDT and CDR2 as YYEEEE.

This chain links TRBV11-3 with TRBJ1-1; D is possibly TRBD1 (6 bases). The CDR3 spans 15 residues. CDR1 and CDR2 (germline): SGHNT, YENEEA. V was shortened by 4 bases and J by 0 bases, with 12 bases between the two germline ends. The CDR3 region is CASSSGQSMNTEAFF. The CDR3 bases are TGTGCCAGCAGCTCTGGACAGTCCATGAACACTGAAGCTTTCTTT.

The chain has TRBV24-1 and TRBJ2-1; 9 bases line up with TRBD1. Germline-derived CDR1 and CDR2 are KGHDR and SFDVKD. With V trimmed by 5 bases and J by 4 bases, 5 bases remained unmatched. The CDR3 spans 15 residues. For the CDR3, the DNA is TGTGCCACCAGTGTGAGAGGACAGGGGTACAATGAGCAGTTCTTC. Its translation is CATSVRGQGYNEQFF.

V and J are TRBV20-1 and TRBJ1-5; D is undetermined. Looked up from germline, CDR1 is DFQATT and CDR2 is SNEGSKA (reference sequence). This CDR3 has 15 amino acids. V shed 0 bases and J shed 3 bases, with 12 bases lying between them. The CDR3 region has the DNA TGCAGTGCTAGAGATTCGGGCAGGCCCAATCAGCCCCAGCATTTT. Amino acids: CSARDSGRPNQPQHF.

Ten or more counts support this clonotype. The V gene is TRBV20-1, the J gene TRBJ2-1, with a possible D match to TRBD2 (6 bases). Trimming removed 1 base at V and 7 bases at J, with 17 bases between. The germline gives CDR1 DFQATT, CDR2 SNEGSKA (reference sequence). The CDR3 is 15 amino acids. The DNA of the CDR3 is TGCAGTGCTAGAGCCCTAAATTCCGGAGGGAATGAGCAGTTCTTC. This gives the protein CSARALNSGGNEQFF.

This clonotype was detected many times. The V call is TRBV9, the J call TRBJ2-7; D remains unclear. Germline lookup yields CDR1 SGDLS and CDR2 YYNGEE. The CDR3 has 15 amino acids. V was clipped by 0 bases and J by 5 bases, with 15 bases between them. This CDR3 is CASSVEGASINEQYF. The CDR3 nucleotides read TGTGCCAGCAGCGTAGAGGGCGCGTCGATAAACGAGCAGTACTTC.

The rearrangement joins TRBV19 to TRBJ1-1; no firm D call. Germline CDR1 is LNHDA and CDR2 is SQIVND (reference sequence). V was shortened by 1 base and J by 5 bases, with 5 bases between the two germline ends. The CDR3 is 12 amino acids. The CDR3, as DNA: TGTGCCAGTAGTATAGGAAAAACTGAAGCTTTCTTT. Translation: CASSIGKTEAFF.

The rearrangement links TRBV11-2 to TRBJ2-1, with TRBD1 as a possible D gene (6 bases). The CDR3 extends over 15 amino acids. Per germline, CDR1 SGHAT and CDR2 FQNNGV. V lost 5 bases and J 3 bases, leaving 14 bases between the germline ends. CDR3 in amino acids: CASSPAQGSYNEQFF. DNA of the CDR3: TGTGCCAGCAGCCCTGCCCAGGGGAGCTACAATGAGCAGTTCTTC.

The chain employs TRBV7-3 and TRBJ2-3; D not certain. V gave up 5 bases and J gave up 2 bases, with 8 bases separating them. This CDR3 is built from 13 residues. CDR1 and CDR2 (germline): SGHTA, FQGTGA. The CDR3 nucleotides are TGTGCCAGCAGCGTAATCCTCACAGATACGCAGTATTTT. Protein product: CASSVILTDTQYF.

As to this clonotype: A much bigger clone sits one base away, suggesting this may be a read error. This chain links TRBV30 with TRBJ2-5, with a tentative D call TRBD2 (5 bases). The CDR3 covers 16 residues. Germline V CDR1 and CDR2: GTSNPN, SVGIG (reference sequence). Trimming stripped 4 bases from V and 4 bases from J, with 22 bases between. The DNA for the CDR3 is TGTGCCTGGATGCAAGAGCAGAGGGTCGACGGAGAGACCCAGTACTTC. As protein: CAWMQEQRVDGETQYF.

J is TRBJ2-7 and V is TRBV20-1; D gene ambiguous. Germline lookup yields CDR1 DFQATT and CDR2 SNEGSKA (reference sequence). V lost 2 bases and J lost 0, with 5 bases in between. The CDR3 has 12 amino acids. The CDR3, as DNA: TGCAGTGCTAGACTTGACTCCTACGAGCAGTACTTC. Residues: CSARLDSYEQYF.

There are many counts of this clonotype. V is TRBV29-1 and J is TRBJ2-1; D is unclear. The CDR3 has 13 residues. V was cut by 0 bases and J by 9 bases, with 12 bases left in between. Germline V gives CDR1 SQVTM, CDR2 ANQGSEA. CDR3 protein: CSVEDGLVPEQFF. The CDR3 DNA reads as TGCAGCGTTGAAGATGGGCTAGTGCCTGAGCAGTTCTTC.

This clonotype was counted ten times or more. The J gene is TRBJ2-5, the V gene TRBV19, with 7 bases aligning to TRBD2. Germline-derived CDR1 and CDR2 are LNHDA and SQIVND (reference sequence). J gave up 7 bases and V 3 bases, and 5 bases lay outside the gene matches. This CDR3 is 13 amino acids long. Written as DNA, the CDR3 is TGTGCCAGTAGTATGGGAGGGCGGGTGACCCAGTACTTC. Amino acids: CASSMGGRVTQYF. The complete variable domain, with remaining parts taken from reference TRBV19 and TRBJ2-5, reads DGGITQSPKYLFRKEGQNVTLSCEQNLNHDAMYWYRQDPGQGLRLIYYSQIVNDFQKGDIAEGYSVSREKKESFPLTVTSAQKNPTAFYLCASSMGGRVTQYFGPGTRLLVL.

This clonotype was picked up many times. The rearrangement joins TRBV2 to TRBJ1-6; D remains ambiguous. V dropped 7 bases and J dropped 6 bases, with 16 bases sitting between them. The germline CDR1 and CDR2 sequences are SNHLY and FYNNEI. This CDR3 has 15 amino acids. CDR3 DNA: TGTGCCAGCAATCCGGGCAGGCCCTTTAATTCACCCCTCCACTTT. It is translated as CASNPGRPFNSPLHF.

The table lists this clonotype with a few counts. The chain is built from TRBV3-1 and TRBJ2-2; D gene ambiguous. Per the germline V gene, CDR1 is LGHDT and CDR2 is YNNKEL (reference sequence). The CDR3 is made up of 15 amino acids. Trimming removed 5 bases from V and 1 base from J, with 11 bases in between. DNA of the CDR3: TGTGCCAGCAGCTCCCACGCCGGGAACACCGGGGAGCTGTTTTTT. Protein product: CASSSHAGNTGELFF. The entire variable domain, with the rest obtained from reference TRBV3-1 and TRBJ2-2, is as follows: DTAVSQTPKYLVTQMGNDKSIKCEQNLGHDTMYWYKQDSKKFLKIMFSYNNKELIINETVPNRFSPKSPDKAHLNLHINSLELGDSAVYFCASSSHAGNTGELFFGEGSRLTVL.

Concerning this clonotype: A read error may explain this, as a much larger clone is one base away. This chain links TRBV7-3 with TRBJ1-2; D not resolved. Germline V lookup: CDR1 SGHTA, CDR2 FQGTGA. The CDR3 is made up of 13 amino acids. V was clipped by 5 bases and J by 0 bases, with 7 bases between them. The CDR3 protein is CASSIPSNYGYTF. The CDR3 coding sequence is TGTGCCAGCAGCATTCCCTCTAACTATGGCTACACCTTC.

The CDR3 DNA sequence: TGTGCCTGGGGTACGAACTCCTACAATGAGCAGTTCTTC. Encoded protein: CAWGTNSYNEQFF. The genes are TRBV30 and TRBJ2-1; D is unclear. The CDR3 covers 13 residues. Trimming removed 5 bases at V and 0 bases at J, with 8 bases between. The germline V gene has CDR1 GTSNPN and CDR2 SVGIG (reference sequence).

The chain joins TRBV4-3 to TRBJ2-1, with a tentative D call TRBD2 (6 bases). This CDR3 has 13 amino acids. Germline values: CDR1 LGHNA, CDR2 YSLEER. Trimming took off 1 base at V and 8 bases at J, with 9 bases between the two ends. Here the CDR3 reads CASSQGQRDEQFF. CDR3 in DNA: TGCGCCAGCAGCCAAGGTCAGCGGGATGAGCAGTTCTTC.

This clonotype was detected only a few times. The chain joins TRBV6-2 or TRBV6-3 to TRBJ2-1; tentatively, D is TRBD2 (5 bases). V was clipped by 0 bases and J by 1 base, with 10 bases between them. The CDR3 has 16 residues. Germline lookup yields CDR1 MNHEY and CDR2 SVGEGT. CDR3 amino acids: CASSYSKRGSYNEQFF. CDR3 coding DNA: TGTGCCAGCAGTTACTCGAAACGGGGTTCCTACAATGAGCAGTTCTTC.

This clonotype was picked up many times. The V and J genes are TRBV20-1 and TRBJ2-3, with D possibly being TRBD2 (6 bases). With 0 bases removed from V and 6 bases from J, the gap between germline ends came to 13 bases. The CDR3 contains 14 residues. Germline CDR1 and CDR2: DFQATT and SNEGSKA (reference sequence). CDR3 bases: TGCAGTGCTAGAGATACCCGGGAGATGGATACGCAGTATTTT. This codes for CSARDTREMDTQYF.

On this clonotype itself: A read error may explain this, as a much larger clone is one base away. CDR3: CASSQDRRGAYNEQFF. CDR3 DNA: TGCGCCAGCAGCCAAGATCGCAGGGGGGCCTACAATGAGCAGTTCTTC. This chain uses TRBV4-3 with TRBJ2-1, with D perhaps TRBD1 (7 bases). The CDR3 has 16 amino acids. Trimming cost V 0 bases and J 2 bases, with 11 bases left between them. Germline-derived CDR1 and CDR2 are LGHNA and YSLEER.

This rearrangement joins TRBV11-1 to TRBJ1-6; D is possibly TRBD1 (6 bases). Deletions cut 5 bases from V and 7 bases from J, with 18 bases between. The CDR3 is made up of 16 amino acids. Germline CDR1 is SGHAT and CDR2 is FQDESV (reference sequence). DNA for the CDR3: TGTGCCAGCAGCCGGGGGGGGGCTGGGATGAATTCACCCCTCCACTTT. Translation: CASSRGGAGMNSPLHF.

This clonotype was detected only a few times. The chain links TRBV7-8 to TRBJ1-1; D not certain. Trimming left V 1 base short and J 0 bases short, with 6 bases between. Germline CDR1 SGHVS, CDR2 FQNEAQ. The CDR3 totals 14 residues. This chain's CDR3 is CASSLVTMNTEAFF. The CDR3 nucleotides read TGTGCCAGCAGCTTAGTTACGATGAACACTGAAGCTTTCTTT.

A few counts support this clonotype. The chain joins TRBV20-1 to TRBJ2-7, with 8 bases lining up with TRBD1. The CDR3 consists of 13 residues. CDR1 and CDR2 from the germline V gene are DFQATT and SNEGSKA (reference sequence). The trim removed 5 bases at V and 4 bases at J, leaving 7 bases unmatched. CDR3 sequence reads: CSARDRRLYEQYF. CDR3 sequence (DNA): TGCAGTGCTCGGGACAGGAGACTGTACGAGCAGTACTTC.

V gene TRBV24-1 combines with J gene TRBJ2-5; D ambiguous. This CDR3 contains 13 residues. In germline, CDR1 is KGHDR, CDR2 SFDVKD. The ends were cut back, 4 bases at V and 8 bases at J, with 13 bases in the middle. The CDR3 sequence is CATSDPGLGTQYF. The CDR3 DNA reads as TGTGCCACCAGTGACCCTGGCCTTGGCACCCAGTACTTC.